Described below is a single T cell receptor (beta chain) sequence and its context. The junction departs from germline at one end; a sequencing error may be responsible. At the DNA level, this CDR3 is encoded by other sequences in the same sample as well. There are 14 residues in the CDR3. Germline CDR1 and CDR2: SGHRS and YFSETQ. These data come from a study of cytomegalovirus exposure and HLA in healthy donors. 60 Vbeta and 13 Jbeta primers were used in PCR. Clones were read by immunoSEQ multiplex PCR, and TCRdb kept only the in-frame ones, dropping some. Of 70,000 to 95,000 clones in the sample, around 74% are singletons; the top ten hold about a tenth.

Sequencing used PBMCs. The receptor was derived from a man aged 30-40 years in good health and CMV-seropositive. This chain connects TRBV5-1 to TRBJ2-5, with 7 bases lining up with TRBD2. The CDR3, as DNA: TGCGCCAGCAGCTCGGGTGCAGGGAGGGAGACCCAATACTTC. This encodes CASSSGAGRETQYF.